Included here is one T cell receptor (beta chain) sequence, with context. V was pared by 3 bases and J by 4 bases, with 13 bases between. Germline CDR1 is SGHRS and CDR2 is YFSETQ. CDR3 size: 14 residues. Seattle enrolled patients during active infection and tracked them longitudinally. The sample originates from a study of blood T cell repertoires in COVID-19. Study as a whole: PBMCs, B-cell-depleted T cells, or T cells provided the cDNA or gDNA that made up the material.

Original handling: How many nucleated cells were present was estimated from reference gene primer amplification. Using immunoSEQ multiplex PCR, the repertoire was profiled, and TCRdb retains in-frame clones only, with some absent. V, J and clone size derive from that table, while D and trimming were established from the DNA sequence. The repertoire holds fewer than 450,000 clones, about nine tenths seen once, with 6% to 8.5% in the top ten. The genes are TRBV5-1 and TRBJ1-1; no clear D. Source material: peripheral blood. The receptor was isolated from a woman aged 70 to 79 with COVID-19, enrolled during active disease. The CDR3 DNA sequence: TGCGCCAGCAGCTCTCTGAGGGCGGGCACTGAAGCTTTCTTT. Protein sequence: CASSSLRAGTEAFF.